This T cell receptor (beta chain) was sequenced for a study of identical twins. Study-wide results and limits: There were fewer insertions in abundant cord blood beta clonotypes, but memory repertoires showed no such pattern.

This CDR3 is built from 14 residues. J gave up 7 bases and V 6 bases, and 10 bases lay outside the gene matches. CDR1 and CDR2 (germline): SNHLY, FYNNEI. TCRdb reprocessed the 5' RACE reads with MiXCR, giving one entry per CDR3 protein. The table includes approximately 600,000 distinct CDR3 sequences, nearly 10% detected once. This clonotype was picked up a small number of times. The antigen remains undetermined. The data also belong to a second study, concerning yellow fever vaccine responses in identical twins. This second study notes: Reportedly, the T cell response mounted by twins to vaccine seemed partly convergent, partly personalized.

J is TRBJ2-7 and V is TRBV2; 9 nucleotides match TRBD1. What was sequenced was PBMCs. The clonotype was recovered from a woman between 18 and 29 years old in good health. The CDR3 is CASRPDRGRVEQYF. The CDR3 DNA reads TGTGCCAGCAGACCGGACAGGGGTCGTGTGGAGCAGTACTTC.